This passage covers 27 T cell receptor beta chains from one sample sequenced in a study of blood T cells in healthy people across ages. The use of a sample-barcoded 5' primer and a J-beta primer mix characterized a second PCR of roughly 6 to 11 cycles. TCRdb recomputed calls from the 5' RACE reads with MiXCR, one row per CDR3 protein. The sample comprises more than 1,400,000 distinct CDR3 sequences, roughly 45% of which are singletons, and 7% to 9% rests with the top ten. The sequenced sample was blood. The receptor set was obtained from a young woman in good health.

The V call is TRBV7-6, the J call TRBJ2-7; 9 nucleotides agree with TRBD2. The CDR3 sequence is 15 residues long. CDR1 SGHVS and CDR2 FNYEAQ come from the germline V gene. With V trimmed by 8 bases and J by 2 bases, 10 bases remained unmatched. The CDR3 here is CASQAVAGVPYEQYF. The CDR3 nucleotides read TGTGCCAGCCAAGCAGTAGCGGGAGTCCCCTACGAGCAGTACTTC.

The chain has TRBV7-8 and TRBJ2-3; TRBD1 aligns across 10 bases. The CDR3 runs to 15 residues. The germline V gene has CDR1 SGHVS and CDR2 FQNEAQ. V dropped 4 bases and J dropped 4; count of bases not matched to a gene: 5. The CDR3 DNA sequence: TGTGCCAGCAGCTCCGGGACAGGGGTATCAGATACGCAGTATTTT. Translated, it gives CASSSGTGVSDTQYF.

The DNA for the CDR3 is TGTGCCACCTCTTGGGAGCAGTACTTC. It yields the protein CATSWEQYF. The rearrangement links TRBV7-2 to TRBJ2-7; D gene unclear. CDR3 length: 9 amino acids. V dropped 10 bases and J dropped 7 bases, with 8 bases sitting between them. CDR1 and CDR2 (germline): SGHTA, FQGNSA.

This clonotype turned up a few times. This chain links TRBV7-2 with TRBJ2-5; 8 bases are a match to TRBD1. The J call could be wrong; TRBJ2-7 is a better fit for the DNA end. The CDR3 covers 15 residues. In germline, CDR1 is SGHTA, CDR2 FQGNSA. In DNA, the CDR3 is TGTGCCAGCAGTCTTACGGGGACAGGAGCCTACGAGCAGTACTTC. Translation gives CASSLTGTGAYEQYF.

This chain connects TRBV6-5 to TRBJ1-4; D unclear. V was clipped by 4 bases and J by 6 bases, with 18 bases between them. The length of the CDR3 is 16 residues. Looked up from germline, CDR1 is MNHEY and CDR2 is SVGAGI. The chain's CDR3 is CASSSTSVRLDEKLFF. In DNA, the CDR3 is TGTGCCAGCAGTTCGACATCAGTGCGGCTCGATGAAAAACTGTTTTTT.

This clonotype was counted only a few times. This chain uses TRBV20-1 with TRBJ2-3; D is perhaps TRBD2 (6 bases). The germline CDR1 and CDR2 sequences are DFQATT and SNEGSKA (reference sequence). The CDR3 runs 15 residues. V lost 0 bases to trimming and J lost 5 bases, with 15 bases between them. CDR3 DNA sequence: TGCAGTGCTAGAGATCCAGGGACCGGGGGAGATACGCAGTATTTT. Amino acid sequence: CSARDPGTGGDTQYF.

This clonotype was observed at least ten times. At one end the junction does not follow the germline gene, possibly because of a read error. The chain recombines TRBV5-1 with TRBJ2-5; D not resolved. Germline V gene data show CDR1 as SGHRS and CDR2 as YFSETQ. CDR3 length equals 13 residues. The CDR3 loop reads CASSLGNQETQYF. The CDR3 DNA reads TGTGCCAGCAGTTTGGGGAACCAAGAGACCCAGTACTTC.

The V call is TRBV27, the J call TRBJ1-5; 7 bases fit TRBD1. V was clipped by 5 bases and J by 5 bases; unmatched bases: 6. This CDR3 region has 14 residues. The germline V gene has CDR1 MNHEY and CDR2 SMNVEV (reference sequence). CDR3 in DNA: TGTGCCAGCAGTGGGGGGGACAGCTATCAGCCCCAGCATTTT. Translating it yields CASSGGDSYQPQHF.

The chain joins TRBV12-3 or TRBV12-4 to TRBJ2-1; D might be TRBD1 (5 bases). This CDR3 has 13 residues. Trimming shortened V by 6 bases and J by 5 bases, and 11 bases separated the two germline ends. This CDR3 is CASRDDRHNEQFF. CDR3 nucleotide sequence: TGTGCCAGCAGAGATGACAGACACAATGAGCAGTTCTTC.

The chain recombines TRBV20-1 with TRBJ2-3; D may be TRBD2 (6 bases). The germline V gene has CDR1 DFQATT and CDR2 SNEGSKA (reference sequence). This CDR3 comprises 14 residues. V gave up 5 bases and J gave up 7 bases, with 19 bases separating them. CDR3 region: CSALTSPPPNTQYF. The DNA for the CDR3 is TGCAGTGCTCTGACTAGTCCCCCTCCCAATACGCAGTATTTT.

The J gene is TRBJ2-2, the V gene TRBV6-2 or TRBV6-3; D tentatively reads TRBD1 or TRBD2 (5 bases each). In germline, CDR1 is MNHEY, CDR2 SVGEGT. The CDR3 is 15 amino acids. Trimming cost V 1 base and J 0 bases, with 6 bases left between them. The CDR3 nucleotides are TGTGCCAGCAGTTACTGGGGGACGAACACCGGGGAGCTGTTTTTT. Its protein product is CASSYWGTNTGELFF.

Here the CDR3 reads CASSPFLLDTQYF. The CDR3 bases are TGTGCCAGCAGCCCGTTTTTGTTGGATACGCAGTATTTT. V is TRBV7-8 and J is TRBJ2-3; no clear D. CDR1 SGHVS and CDR2 FQNEAQ come from the germline V gene. The CDR3 consists of 13 residues. The V end was cut by 5 bases, the J end by 6 bases, with 12 bases between. Full variable domain (remainder filled in from reference TRBV7-8 and TRBJ2-3): GAGVSQSPRYKVAKRGQDVALRCDPISGHVSLFWYQQALGQGPEFLTYFQNEAQLDKSGLPSDRFFAERPEGSVSTLKIQRTQQEDSAVYLCASSPFLLDTQYFGPGTRLTVL.

This clonotype was picked up a small number of times. The chain carries TRBV5-5 and TRBJ2-1, with 9 bases lining up with TRBD1. The trim removed 2 bases at V and 4 bases at J, leaving 4 bases unmatched. The CDR3 consists of 15 residues. Germline V gene data show CDR1 as SGHKS and CDR2 as YYEKEE (reference sequence). The CDR3 protein is CASSFRDRDYNEQFF. The CDR3 DNA reads as TGTGCCAGCAGCTTTCGGGACAGGGATTACAATGAGCAGTTCTTC. The entire variable domain, with the rest obtained from reference TRBV5-5 and TRBJ2-1, is as follows: DAGVTQSPTHLIKTRGQQVTLRCSPISGHKSVSWYQQVLGQGPQFIFQYYEKEERGRGNFPDRFSARQFPNYSSELNVNALLLGDSALYLCASSFRDRDYNEQFFGPGTRLTVL.

The V and J genes are TRBV6-5 and TRBJ1-1; 7 bases line up with TRBD1. V dropped 7 bases and J dropped 6; count of bases not matched to a gene: 14. The CDR3 has 15 amino acids. Germline-derived CDR1 and CDR2 are MNHEY and SVGAGI. The DNA for the CDR3 is TGTGCCAGCAAGATACAGAGTACAGGGGTCGCTGAAGCTTTCTTT. This gives the protein CASKIQSTGVAEAFF.

The gene calls are TRBV7-2 and TRBJ2-3; no clear D gene. This CDR3 is 14 amino acids long. The V gene lost 6 bases and the J gene lost 4 bases, with 14 bases spanning the gap. CDR1 is SGHTA and CDR2 is FQGNSA in the germline V gene. The chain's CDR3 is CASSSRMYADTQYF. Here the CDR3 DNA reads TGTGCCAGCAGTTCCCGAATGTATGCAGATACGCAGTATTTT. Full variable domain (outside the CDR3, taken from reference TRBV7-2 and TRBJ2-3): GAGVSQSPSNKVTEKGKDVELRCDPISGHTALYWYRQSLGQGLEFLIYFQGNSAPDKSGLPSDRFSAERTGGSVSTLTIQRTQQEDSAVYLCASSSRMYADTQYFGPGTRLTVL.

As concerns this clonotype: The junction departs from the called germline gene at one end, perhaps through a read error. The rearrangement joins TRBV20-1 to TRBJ2-3; D assignment may be TRBD1 or TRBD2 (5 bases each). Per the germline V gene, CDR1 is DFQATT and CDR2 is SNEGSKA (reference sequence). CDR3 size: 13 residues. For the CDR3, the DNA is TGCAGTGCTGGGACGAGGGTGACAGATATGCAGTATTTT. Its protein is CSAGTRVTDMQYF.

This clonotype has more than one count but fewer than ten. The genes are TRBV5-1 and TRBJ2-5; D possibly matches TRBD1 or TRBD2 (5 bases each). The CDR3 covers 14 residues. The germline V gene has CDR1 SGHRS and CDR2 YFSETQ. V shed 6 bases and J shed 3 bases, with 15 bases lying between them. Here the CDR3 DNA reads TGCGCCAGCAAGGGCTCGGGGCCGGAAGAGACCCAGTACTTC. Protein product: CASKGSGPEETQYF.

This clonotype came up once. Being one base from a much bigger clone, this may be a read error. The V and J genes are TRBV10-3 and TRBJ2-1; 9 nucleotides align to TRBD2. The CDR3 totals 14 residues. Germline V gene lookup returns CDR1 ENHRY and CDR2 SYGVKD. CDR3: CATSSGGSLDEQFF. CDR3 in DNA: TGTGCCACCAGTAGCGGGGGCTCCCTCGATGAGCAGTTCTTC.

This clonotype was counted ten times or more. The chain employs TRBV12-3 or TRBV12-4 and TRBJ1-1, with 8 bases fitting TRBD1. The CDR3 totals 13 residues. With V trimmed by 6 bases and J by 5 bases, 5 bases remained unmatched. CDR3: CASRLTGGTEAFF. In DNA, the CDR3 is TGTGCCAGCAGGCTAACAGGGGGTACTGAAGCTTTCTTT.

V gene TRBV6-5 combines with J gene TRBJ2-7; a possible D gene is TRBD2 (6 bases). The V and J ends lost 8 bases and 2 bases respectively, with 19 bases between them. The CDR3 spans 15 residues. CDR1 is MNHEY, CDR2 SVGAGI, per germline. The CDR3 protein is CASHDGSQGTYEQYF. The CDR3 DNA follows: TGTGCCAGCCACGACGGGAGCCAAGGAACCTACGAGCAGTACTTC.

V and J are TRBV3-1 and TRBJ2-6; 10 nucleotides agree with TRBD1. Germline V gene sequence: CDR1 LGHDT, CDR2 YNNKEL (reference sequence). CDR3 length: 18 amino acids. Trimming at V came to 3 bases and at J to 2 bases, leaving 7 bases not matched to a gene. The CDR3 protein is CASSHTGTGETGANVLTF. The CDR3 bases are TGTGCCAGCAGCCACACCGGGACAGGGGAGACTGGGGCCAACGTCCTGACTTTC.

There are a few counts of this clonotype. This chain connects TRBV5-5 to TRBJ1-4; TRBD1 agrees at 8 bases. CDR3 length: 14 amino acids. Trimming took 3 bases from V and 10 from J; bases not matched to a gene: 8. Germline values: CDR1 SGHKS, CDR2 YYEKEE (reference sequence). This chain's CDR3 is CASSSRDRNGKLFF. In DNA form, the CDR3 reads TGTGCCAGCAGCTCCCGGGACAGGAACGGAAAACTGTTTTTT.

This chain links TRBV20-1 with TRBJ2-5; the D gene is possibly TRBD2 (5 bases). Trimming took off 6 bases at V and 11 bases at J, with 25 bases between the two ends. Per germline, CDR1 DFQATT and CDR2 SNEGSKA (reference sequence). This CDR3 contains 14 residues. The CDR3 is CSAPGLDSYNEQYF. The CDR3, as DNA: TGCAGTGCCCCTGGACTTGATTCCTACAATGAGCAGTACTTC.

This clonotype was seen only a few times. This chain uses TRBV29-1 with TRBJ2-1; no definite D call. Germline-derived CDR1 and CDR2 are SQVTM and ANQGSEA. Trimming pared 6 bases from V and 5 bases from J, leaving 5 bases between. The CDR3 is 10 amino acids. The CDR3 sequence: CSVANNEQFF. CDR3 nucleotides: TGCAGCGTGGCAAACAATGAGCAGTTCTTC.

About this clonotype: Given a much more abundant clone one base away, this may be a read error. The rearrangement links TRBV28 to TRBJ2-1, with D possibly called TRBD1 or TRBD2 (5 bases each). The last part of the DNA fits TRBJ2-7 better; the J call may be wrong. From germline, CDR1 is MDHEN and CDR2 SYDVKM. This CDR3 is 12 amino acids long. The CDR3 loop reads CATEGTYNEQYF. The CDR3 region has the DNA TGTGCCACAGAGGGGACCTACAATGAGCAGTACTTC.

This chain uses TRBV4-2 with TRBJ2-7; a weak D match, TRBD2 (5 bases). The CDR3 totals 15 residues. CDR1 is LGHNA and CDR2 is YNFKEQ in the germline V gene. Trimming took 4 bases from V and 1 from J, leaving 14 bases between them. In DNA form, the CDR3 reads TGTGCCAGCAGCCTACGACGAGCGGAGTCCTACGAGCAGTACTTC. Protein: CASSLRRAESYEQYF.

The chain links TRBV11-3 to TRBJ2-1; 7 bases are a match to TRBD2. Trimming cost V 8 bases and J 7 bases; bases outside gene matches: 11. The germline V gene has CDR1 SGHNT and CDR2 YENEEA. The CDR3 covers 14 residues. The CDR3 region has the DNA TGTGCCAGCTCTACCGGGGGGAAGGGGAATGAGCAGTTCTTC. This encodes CASSTGGKGNEQFF.